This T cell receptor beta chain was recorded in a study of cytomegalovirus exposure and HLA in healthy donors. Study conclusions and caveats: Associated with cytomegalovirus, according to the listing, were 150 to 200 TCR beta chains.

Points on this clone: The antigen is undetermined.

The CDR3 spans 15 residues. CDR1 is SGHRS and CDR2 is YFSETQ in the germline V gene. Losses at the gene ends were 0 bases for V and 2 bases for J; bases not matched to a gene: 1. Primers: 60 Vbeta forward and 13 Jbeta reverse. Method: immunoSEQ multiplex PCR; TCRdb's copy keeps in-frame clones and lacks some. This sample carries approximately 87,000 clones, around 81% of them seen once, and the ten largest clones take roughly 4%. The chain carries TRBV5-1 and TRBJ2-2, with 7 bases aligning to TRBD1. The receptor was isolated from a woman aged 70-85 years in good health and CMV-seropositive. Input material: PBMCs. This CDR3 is CASSLGTGNTGELFF. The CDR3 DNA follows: TGCGCCAGCAGCTTGGGGACAGGAAACACCGGGGAGCTGTTTTTT.